This T cell receptor beta chain originates from a study of blood T cell repertoires in COVID-19. Turning to the study itself: Specimens from acute and convalescent COVID-19 originated in the United States, Italy and Spain.

The germline V gene has CDR1 KGHSH and CDR2 LQKENI. V shed 5 bases and J shed 9 bases, with 11 bases lying between them. This CDR3 comprises 12 residues. Only in-frame clones appear in the TCRdb table, and some are missing; sequencing was by immunoSEQ multiplex PCR. The sample records around 80,000 clones, about 83% being singletons. The chain is built from TRBV18 and TRBJ2-1; a possible D gene is TRBD2 (6 bases). The sequence derives from a human donor in a cohort sampled during active COVID-19. Source material: peripheral blood. CDR3 nucleotide sequence: TGTGCCAGCTCAGGGGGGAAGAGTGAGCAGTTCTTC. Amino acid sequence: CASSGGKSEQFF.